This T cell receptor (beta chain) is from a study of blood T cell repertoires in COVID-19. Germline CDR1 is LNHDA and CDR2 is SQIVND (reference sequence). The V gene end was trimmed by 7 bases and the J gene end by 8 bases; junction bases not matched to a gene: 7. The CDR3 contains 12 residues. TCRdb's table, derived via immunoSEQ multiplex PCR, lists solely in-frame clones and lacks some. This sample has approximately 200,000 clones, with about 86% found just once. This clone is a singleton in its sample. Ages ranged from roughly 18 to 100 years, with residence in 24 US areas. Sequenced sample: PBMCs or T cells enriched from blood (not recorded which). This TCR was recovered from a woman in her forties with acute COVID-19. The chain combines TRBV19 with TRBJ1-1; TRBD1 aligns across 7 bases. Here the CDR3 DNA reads TGTGCCAGTAAAAAGGGGGCAACCGAAGCTTTCTTT. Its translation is CASKKGATEAFF.